This TCR beta chain was found in a study of blood T cell repertoires in COVID-19. There are 17 residues in the CDR3. Germline V gene lookup returns CDR1 MGHDK and CDR2 SYGVNS. Trimming cost V 3 bases and J 5 bases; bases outside gene matches: 13. Data came from immunoSEQ multiplex PCR; TCRdb stores just in-frame clones and leaves some out. The sample holds roughly 180,000 clones, approximately 80% seen once. The receptor was isolated from a man aged 45 to 65 who had recovered from COVID-19. Sequenced material: PBMCs or T cells enriched from blood (not recorded which). V and J are TRBV25-1 and TRBJ2-1, with 7 bases identical to TRBD2. The CDR3 DNA is TGTGCCAGCAGTGATAGAGCTAGCGGAGTCCTCAACAATGAGCAGTTCTTC. The encoded protein is CASSDRASGVLNNEQFF.